The clone carrying this TCR beta chain appeared many times. This CDR3 has 13 amino acids. V gave up 6 bases and J gave up 5 bases; unmatched junction bases: 5. Using its own MiXCR run on the reads, TCRdb lists one record per CDR3 protein. The sample records about 240,000 distinct CDR3 sequences, about 7% being singletons. The data are from a study of T cell repertoires in cytomegalovirus infection. The sequenced material came from PBMCs. This TCR came from a human donor in good health (CMV status not recorded). Some clones in this sample may be carry-over from other donors' samples. The J gene is TRBJ2-7, the V gene TRBV12-3 or TRBV12-4, with 9 bases matching TRBD1. CDR3 coding DNA: TGTGCCAGCAGGCGGACAGGGGTCGACGAGCAGTACTTC. Protein product: CASRRTGVDEQYF.